The present entry profiles one TCR beta chain with its context. The antigen is not known. Donors ranged from roughly 6 to 90 years old and were healthy Caucasians in Russia. The record originates from a study of blood T cells in healthy people across ages. Study-wide points: Naive CD4+ cells and diversity were both higher in long-lived donors than in aged donors.

It was with a sample-barcoded 5' primer and a J-beta primer mix that a second PCR of roughly 7 to 11 cycles was run. TCRdb reprocessed the 5' RACE reads with MiXCR, giving one entry per CDR3 protein. The data contain around 1.1 million distinct CDR3 sequences, roughly two fifths of them singletons. Germline V gives CDR1 DFQATT, CDR2 SNEGSKA (reference sequence). CDR3 size: 13 residues. J was trimmed by 1 base and V by 6 bases; bases with no gene match: 5. The TCR was taken from a man between 18 and 29 years old in good health. Material: blood. J is TRBJ1-2 and V is TRBV20-1; 7 bases align to TRBD1. The CDR3 nucleotides are TGCAGTGCGAGACAGGGAAGTAACTATGGCTACACCTTC. Residues: CSARQGSNYGYTF.